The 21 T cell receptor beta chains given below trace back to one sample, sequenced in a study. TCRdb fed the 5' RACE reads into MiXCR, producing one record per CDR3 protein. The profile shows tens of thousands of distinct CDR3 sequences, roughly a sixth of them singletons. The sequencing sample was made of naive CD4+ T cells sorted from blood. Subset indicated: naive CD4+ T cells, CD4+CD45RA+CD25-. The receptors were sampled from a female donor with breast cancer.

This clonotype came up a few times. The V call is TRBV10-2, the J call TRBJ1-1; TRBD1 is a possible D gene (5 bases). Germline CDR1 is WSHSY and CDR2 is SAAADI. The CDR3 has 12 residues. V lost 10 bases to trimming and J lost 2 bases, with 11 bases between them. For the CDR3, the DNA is TGCGCCACCTGGGGGGTTAACACTGAAGCTTTCTTT. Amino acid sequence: CATWGVNTEAFF.

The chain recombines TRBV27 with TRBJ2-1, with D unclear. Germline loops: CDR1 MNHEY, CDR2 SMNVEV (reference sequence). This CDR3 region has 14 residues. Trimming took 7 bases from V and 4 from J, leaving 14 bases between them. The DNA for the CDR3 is TGTGCCAGCACCCCATCCTCGATTTACAATGAGCAGTTCTTC. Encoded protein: CASTPSSIYNEQFF.

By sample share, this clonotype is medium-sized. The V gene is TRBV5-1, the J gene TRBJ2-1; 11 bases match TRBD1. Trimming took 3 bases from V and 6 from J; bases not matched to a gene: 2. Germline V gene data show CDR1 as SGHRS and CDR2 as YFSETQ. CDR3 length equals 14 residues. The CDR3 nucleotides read TGCGCCAGCAGCTCCGGGACAGGGGGCAATGAGCAGTTCTTC. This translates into CASSSGTGGNEQFF. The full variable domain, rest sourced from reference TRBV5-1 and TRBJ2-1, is KAGVTQTPRYLIKTRGQQVTLSCSPISGHRSVSWYQQTPGQGLQFLFEYFSETQRNKGNFPGRFSGRQFSNSRSEMNVSTLELGDSALYLCASSSGTGGNEQFFGPGTRLTVL.

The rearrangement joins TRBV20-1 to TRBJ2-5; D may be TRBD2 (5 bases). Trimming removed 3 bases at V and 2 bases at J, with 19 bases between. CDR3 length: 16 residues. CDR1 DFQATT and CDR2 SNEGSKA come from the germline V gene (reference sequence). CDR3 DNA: TGCAGTGCTAGGGGCCGTTGGAGGTCCCGACAAGAGACCCAGTACTTC. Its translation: CSARGRWRSRQETQYF.

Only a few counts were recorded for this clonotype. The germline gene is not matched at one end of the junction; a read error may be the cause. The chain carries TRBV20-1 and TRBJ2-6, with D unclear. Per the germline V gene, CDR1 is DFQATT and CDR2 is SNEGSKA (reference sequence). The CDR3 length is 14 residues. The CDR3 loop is CSARDSSGANVLTF. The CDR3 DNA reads TGCAGTGCTCGAGATAGCTCTGGGGCCAACGTCCTGACTTTC.

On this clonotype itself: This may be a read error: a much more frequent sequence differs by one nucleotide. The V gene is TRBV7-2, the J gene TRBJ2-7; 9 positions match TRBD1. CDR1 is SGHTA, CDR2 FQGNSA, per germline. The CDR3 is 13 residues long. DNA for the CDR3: TGTGCCAGCAGCCGGGACAGGGTCTCCGAGCAGCACTTC. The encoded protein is CASSRDRVSEQHF. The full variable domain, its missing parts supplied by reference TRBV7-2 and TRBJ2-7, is GAGVSQSPSNKVTEKGKDVELRCDPISGHTALYWYRQSLGQGLEFLIYFQGNSAPDKSGLPSDRFSAERTGGSVSTLTIQRTQQEDSAVYLCASSRDRVSEQHFGPGTRLTVT.

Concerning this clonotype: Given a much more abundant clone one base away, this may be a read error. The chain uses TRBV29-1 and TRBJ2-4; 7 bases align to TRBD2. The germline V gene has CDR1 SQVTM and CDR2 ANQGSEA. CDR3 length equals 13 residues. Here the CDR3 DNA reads TGCAGCGCAGCGGGTCCTAGCGGAAACATTCAGCACTTC. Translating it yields CSAAGPSGNIQHF.

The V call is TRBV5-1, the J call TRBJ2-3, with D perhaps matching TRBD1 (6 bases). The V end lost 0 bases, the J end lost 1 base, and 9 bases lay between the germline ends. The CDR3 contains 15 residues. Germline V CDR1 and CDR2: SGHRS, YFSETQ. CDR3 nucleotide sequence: TGCGCCAGCAGCTTGGGGAGGACAGGCACAGATACGCAGTATTTT. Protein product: CASSLGRTGTDTQYF.

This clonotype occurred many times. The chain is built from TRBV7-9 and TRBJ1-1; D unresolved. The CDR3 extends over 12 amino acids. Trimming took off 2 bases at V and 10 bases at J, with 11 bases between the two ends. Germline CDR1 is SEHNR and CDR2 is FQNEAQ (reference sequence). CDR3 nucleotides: TGTGCCAGCAGCTTAAACACCCTGGGAGCTTTCTTT. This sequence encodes CASSLNTLGAFF. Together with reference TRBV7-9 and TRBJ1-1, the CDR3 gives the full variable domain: DTGVSQNPRHKITKRGQNVTFRCDPISEHNRLYWYRQTLGQGPEFLTYFQNEAQLEKSRLLSDRFSAERPKGSFSTLEIQRTEQGDSAMYLCASSLNTLGAFFGQGTRLTVV.

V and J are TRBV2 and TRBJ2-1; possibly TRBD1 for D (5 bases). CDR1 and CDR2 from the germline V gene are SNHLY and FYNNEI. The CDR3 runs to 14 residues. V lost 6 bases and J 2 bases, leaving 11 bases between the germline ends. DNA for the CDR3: TGTGCCAGCAGGGACAATATCCCCTACAATGAGCAGTTCTTC. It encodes CASRDNIPYNEQFF.

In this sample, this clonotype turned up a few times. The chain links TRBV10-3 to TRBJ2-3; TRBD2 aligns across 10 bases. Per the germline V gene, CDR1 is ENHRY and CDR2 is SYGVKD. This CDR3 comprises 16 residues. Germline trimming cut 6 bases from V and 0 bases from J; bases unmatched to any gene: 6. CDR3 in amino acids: CAIRTTSGASTDTQYF. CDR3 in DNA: TGTGCCATCAGGACCACTAGCGGGGCTAGCACAGATACGCAGTATTTT.

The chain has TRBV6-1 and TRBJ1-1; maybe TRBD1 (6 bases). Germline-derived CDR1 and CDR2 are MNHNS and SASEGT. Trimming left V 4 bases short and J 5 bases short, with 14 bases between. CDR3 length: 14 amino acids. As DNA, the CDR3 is TGTGCCAGCAGTGCCAACAGGGCGCGGACTGAAGCTTTCTTT. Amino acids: CASSANRARTEAFF.

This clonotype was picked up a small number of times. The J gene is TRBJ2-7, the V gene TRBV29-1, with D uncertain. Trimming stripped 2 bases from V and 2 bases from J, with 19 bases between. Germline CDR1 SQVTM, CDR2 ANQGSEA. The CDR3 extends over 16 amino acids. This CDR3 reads CSVEMPKGYPAYEQYF. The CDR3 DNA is TGCAGCGTTGAAATGCCGAAGGGATACCCCGCCTACGAGCAGTACTTC.

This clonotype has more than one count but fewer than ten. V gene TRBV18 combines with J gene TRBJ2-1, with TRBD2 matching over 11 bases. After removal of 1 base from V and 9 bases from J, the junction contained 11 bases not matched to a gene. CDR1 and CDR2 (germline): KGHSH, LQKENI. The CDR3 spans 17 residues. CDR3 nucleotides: TGTGCCAGCTCACCACTAAGCCTAGCGGGGGGTGATGGTGAGCAGTTCTTC. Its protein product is CASSPLSLAGGDGEQFF. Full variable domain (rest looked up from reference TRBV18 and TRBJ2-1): NAGVMQNPRHLVRRRGQEARLRCSPMKGHSHVYWYRQLPEEGLKFMVYLQKENIIDESGMPKERFSAEFPKEGPSILRIQQVVRGDSAAYFCASSPLSLAGGDGEQFFGPGTRLTVL.

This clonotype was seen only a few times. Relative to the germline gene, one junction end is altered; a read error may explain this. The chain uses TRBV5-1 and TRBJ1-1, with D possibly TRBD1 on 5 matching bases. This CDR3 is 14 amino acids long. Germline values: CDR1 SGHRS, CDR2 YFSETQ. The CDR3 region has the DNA TGTGCCAGCAGCCCTGGGACGGAGAACACTGAAGCTTTCTTT. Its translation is CASSPGTENTEAFF.

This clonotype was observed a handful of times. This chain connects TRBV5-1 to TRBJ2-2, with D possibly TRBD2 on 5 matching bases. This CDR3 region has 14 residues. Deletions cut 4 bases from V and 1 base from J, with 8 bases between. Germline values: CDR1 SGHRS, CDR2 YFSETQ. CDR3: CASSVGLNTGELFF. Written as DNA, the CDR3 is TGCGCCAGCAGCGTAGGACTGAACACCGGGGAGCTGTTTTTT.

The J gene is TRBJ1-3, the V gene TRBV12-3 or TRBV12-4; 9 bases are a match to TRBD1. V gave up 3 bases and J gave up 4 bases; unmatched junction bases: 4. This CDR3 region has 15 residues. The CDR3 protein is CASSFLGTGGNTIYF. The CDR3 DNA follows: TGTGCCAGCAGTTTCCTCGGGACAGGGGGAAACACCATATATTTT.

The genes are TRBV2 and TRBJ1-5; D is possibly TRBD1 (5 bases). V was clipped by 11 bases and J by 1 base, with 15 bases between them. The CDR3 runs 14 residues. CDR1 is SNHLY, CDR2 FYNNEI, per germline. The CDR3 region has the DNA TGTGCCGCCGACAGCCTCAGAAGCAATCAGCCCCAGCATTTT. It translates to CAADSLRSNQPQHF.

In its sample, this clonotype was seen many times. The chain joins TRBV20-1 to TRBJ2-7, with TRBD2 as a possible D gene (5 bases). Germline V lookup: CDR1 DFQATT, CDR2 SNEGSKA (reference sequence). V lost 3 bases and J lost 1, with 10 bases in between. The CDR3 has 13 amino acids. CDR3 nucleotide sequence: TGCAGTGCTAGCCCCACTAGTTCCTACGAGCAGTACTTC. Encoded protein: CSASPTSSYEQYF.

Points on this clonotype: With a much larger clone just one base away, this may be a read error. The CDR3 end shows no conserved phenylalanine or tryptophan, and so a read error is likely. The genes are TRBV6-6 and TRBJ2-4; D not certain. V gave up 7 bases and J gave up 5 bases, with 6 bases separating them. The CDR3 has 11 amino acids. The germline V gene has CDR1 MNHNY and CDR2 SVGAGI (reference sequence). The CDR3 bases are TGTGCCAGCATGACGGAAAACATTCAGTACTCC. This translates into CASMTENIQYS.

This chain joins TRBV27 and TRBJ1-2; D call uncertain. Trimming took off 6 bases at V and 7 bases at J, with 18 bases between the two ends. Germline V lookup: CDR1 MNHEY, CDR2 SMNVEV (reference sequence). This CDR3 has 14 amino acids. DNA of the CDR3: TGTGCCAGCAGATTCCAACCTGGACTATCTGGCTACACCTTC. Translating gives CASRFQPGLSGYTF.